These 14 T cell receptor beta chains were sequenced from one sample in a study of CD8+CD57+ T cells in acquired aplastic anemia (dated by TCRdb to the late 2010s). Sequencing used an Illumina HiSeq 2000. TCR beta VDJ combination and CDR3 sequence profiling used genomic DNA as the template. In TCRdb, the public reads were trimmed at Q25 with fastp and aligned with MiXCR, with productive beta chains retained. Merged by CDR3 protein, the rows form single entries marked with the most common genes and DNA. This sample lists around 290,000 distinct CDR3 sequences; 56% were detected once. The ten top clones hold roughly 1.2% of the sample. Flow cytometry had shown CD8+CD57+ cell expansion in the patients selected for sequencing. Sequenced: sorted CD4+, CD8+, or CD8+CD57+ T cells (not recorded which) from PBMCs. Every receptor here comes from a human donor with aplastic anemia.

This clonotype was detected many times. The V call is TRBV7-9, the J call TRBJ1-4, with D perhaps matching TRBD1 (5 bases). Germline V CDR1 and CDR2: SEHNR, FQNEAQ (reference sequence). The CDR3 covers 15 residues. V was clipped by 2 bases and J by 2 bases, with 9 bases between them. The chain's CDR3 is CASSLKQGTNEKLFF. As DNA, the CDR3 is TGTGCCAGCAGCTTAAAGCAGGGCACTAATGAAAAACTGTTTTTT.

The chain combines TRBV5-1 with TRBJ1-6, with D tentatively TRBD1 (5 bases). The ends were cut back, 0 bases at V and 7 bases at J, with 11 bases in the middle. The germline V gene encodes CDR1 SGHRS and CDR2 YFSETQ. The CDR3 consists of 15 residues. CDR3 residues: CASSLDPGPNSPLHF. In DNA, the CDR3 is TGCGCCAGCAGCTTGGACCCGGGGCCAAATTCACCCCTCCACTTT.

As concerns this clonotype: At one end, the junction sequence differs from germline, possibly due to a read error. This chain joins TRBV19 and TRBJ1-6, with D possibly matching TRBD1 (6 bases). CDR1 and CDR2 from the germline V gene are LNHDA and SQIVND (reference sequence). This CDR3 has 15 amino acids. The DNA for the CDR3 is TGCGCCAGTACCAGTCTGCAAGACAGGAATTCACCCCTCCACTTT. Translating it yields CASTSLQDRNSPLHF.

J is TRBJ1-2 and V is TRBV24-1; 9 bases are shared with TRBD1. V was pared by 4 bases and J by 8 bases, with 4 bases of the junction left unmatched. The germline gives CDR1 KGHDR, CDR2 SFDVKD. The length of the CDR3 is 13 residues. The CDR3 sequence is CATSDRDRAGYTF. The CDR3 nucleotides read TGTGCCACCAGTGACCGGGACAGGGCCGGCTACACCTTC.

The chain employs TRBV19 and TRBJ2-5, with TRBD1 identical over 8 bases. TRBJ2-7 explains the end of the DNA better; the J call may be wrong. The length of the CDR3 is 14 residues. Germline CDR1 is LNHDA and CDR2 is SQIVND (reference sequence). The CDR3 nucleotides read TGTGCCAGTAGTGCGCAGGGGGCTCCCTACGAGCAGTACTTC. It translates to CASSAQGAPYEQYF.

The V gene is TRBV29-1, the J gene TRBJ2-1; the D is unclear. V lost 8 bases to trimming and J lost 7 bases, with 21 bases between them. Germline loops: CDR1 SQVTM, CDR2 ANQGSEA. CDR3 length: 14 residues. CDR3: CSPGAWPPGNEQFF. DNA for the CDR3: TGCAGCCCAGGAGCATGGCCCCCCGGTAATGAGCAGTTCTTC.

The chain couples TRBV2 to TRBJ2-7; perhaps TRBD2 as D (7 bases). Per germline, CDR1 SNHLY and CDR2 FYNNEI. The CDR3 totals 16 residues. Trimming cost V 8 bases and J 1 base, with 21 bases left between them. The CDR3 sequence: CASQGRGSVLSYEQYF. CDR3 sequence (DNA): TGTGCCAGCCAGGGGCGGGGGTCGGTCCTATCCTACGAGCAGTACTTC.

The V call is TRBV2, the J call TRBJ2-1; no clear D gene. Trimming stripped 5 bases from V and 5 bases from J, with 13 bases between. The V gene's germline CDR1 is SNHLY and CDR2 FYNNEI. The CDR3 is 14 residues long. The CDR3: CASSSPGLDNEQFF. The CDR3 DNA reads TGTGCCAGCAGTTCCCCGGGCCTGGACAATGAGCAGTTCTTC.

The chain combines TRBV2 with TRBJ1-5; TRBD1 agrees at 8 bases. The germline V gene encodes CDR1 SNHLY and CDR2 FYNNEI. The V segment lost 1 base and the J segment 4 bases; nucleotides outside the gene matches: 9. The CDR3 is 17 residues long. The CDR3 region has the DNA TGTGCCAGCAGTGAAGGACTTACAGGGGGTAGTAATCAGCCCCAGCATTTT. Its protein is CASSEGLTGGSNQPQHF. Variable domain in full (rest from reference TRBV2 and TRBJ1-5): EPEVTQTPSHQVTQMGQEVILRCVPISNHLYFYWYRQILGQKVEFLVSFYNNEISEKSEIFDDQFSVERPDGSNFTLKIRSTKLEDSAMYFCASSEGLTGGSNQPQHFGDGTRLSIL.

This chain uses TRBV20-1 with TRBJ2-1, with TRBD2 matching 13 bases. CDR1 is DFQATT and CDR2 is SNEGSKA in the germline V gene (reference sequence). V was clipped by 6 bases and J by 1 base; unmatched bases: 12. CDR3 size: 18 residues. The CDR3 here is CSARTSGSSMGSYNEQFF. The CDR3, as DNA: TGCAGTGCACGGACTAGCGGGAGTTCTATGGGTTCCTACAATGAGCAGTTCTTC.

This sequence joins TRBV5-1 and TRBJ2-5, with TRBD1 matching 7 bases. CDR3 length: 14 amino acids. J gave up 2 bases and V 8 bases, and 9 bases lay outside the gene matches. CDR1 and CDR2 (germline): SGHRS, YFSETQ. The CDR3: CASQPTGLQETQYF. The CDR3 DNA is TGCGCCAGTCAGCCGACAGGGTTACAAGAGACCCAGTACTTC.

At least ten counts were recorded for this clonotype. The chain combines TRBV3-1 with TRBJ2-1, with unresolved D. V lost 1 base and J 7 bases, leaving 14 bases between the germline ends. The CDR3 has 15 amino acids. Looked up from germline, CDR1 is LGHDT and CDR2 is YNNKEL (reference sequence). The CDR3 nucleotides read TGTGCCAGCAGCCAAGTTAAGTCTCCTCCTAATGAGCAGTTCTTC. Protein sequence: CASSQVKSPPNEQFF.

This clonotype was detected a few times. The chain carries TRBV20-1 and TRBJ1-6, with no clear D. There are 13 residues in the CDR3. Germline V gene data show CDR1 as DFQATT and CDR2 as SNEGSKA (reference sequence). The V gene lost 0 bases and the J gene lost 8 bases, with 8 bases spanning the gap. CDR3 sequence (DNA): TGCAGTGCTAGAGATCTGGGAGATTCACCCCTCCACTTT. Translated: CSARDLGDSPLHF.

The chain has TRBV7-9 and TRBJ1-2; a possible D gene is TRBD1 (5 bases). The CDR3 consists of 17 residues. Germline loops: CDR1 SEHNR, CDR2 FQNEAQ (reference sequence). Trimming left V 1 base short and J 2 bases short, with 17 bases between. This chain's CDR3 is CASSLGGTAAYNYGYTF. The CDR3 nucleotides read TGTGCCAGCAGCTTAGGCGGGACCGCGGCCTACAACTATGGCTACACCTTC.